This T cell receptor (beta chain) was captured in a study of blood T cell repertoires in COVID-19. Original processing methods: Cell counts per sample came from amplifying reference gene primers. Here immunoSEQ multiplex PCR was the method, and the copy in TCRdb shows in-frame clones only, minus some. The V and J calls and the clone size are those of that table, but D and trimming were determined from the DNA. The sample yields some 120,000 clones, 70% to 85% seen once. Trimming at V came to 4 bases and at J to 4 bases, leaving 6 bases not matched to a gene. Per the germline V gene, CDR1 is SGHDT and CDR2 is YYEEEE. The CDR3 is 15 residues long.

The sequence was obtained from a man between 65 and 85 years old with active or convalescent COVID-19. This chain joins TRBV5-6 and TRBJ1-4; 8 bases are a match to TRBD1. Sequenced sample: peripheral blood. CDR3 residues: CASSRRQGYNEKLFF. The CDR3 region has the DNA TGTGCCAGCAGCCGACGACAGGGGTATAATGAAAAACTGTTTTTT.